This T cell receptor (beta chain) emerged from a study of blood T cell repertoires in COVID-19. Assay used: immunoSEQ multiplex PCR; TCRdb lists only in-frame clones, some missing. The table lists approximately 350,000 clones, roughly 89% of them singletons. This CDR3 spans 14 amino acids. V was clipped by 3 bases and J by 5 bases, with 13 bases between them. Looked up from germline, CDR1 is ENHRY and CDR2 is SYGVKD. Sequencing was done on a sample of peripheral blood. This chain connects TRBV10-3 to TRBJ1-1, with D tentatively TRBD1 (5 bases). The clonotype was recovered from a woman between 18 and 29 years old who had recovered from COVID-19. CDR3 coding DNA: TGTGCCATCAGTGAATCGCAGGGAGGAACTGAAGCTTTCTTT. This translates into CAISESQGGTEAFF.